A selection of T cell receptor beta chains follows, all from one sample in a study of cytomegalovirus exposure and HLA in healthy donors. Measured with immunoSEQ multiplex PCR; TCRdb has only the in-frame clones, and not every one. The data show roughly 120,000 clones, more than 60% seen once. The source material was PBMCs. These receptors were obtained from a man aged 30 to 45 in good health and CMV-seropositive. The CDR3 runs from the conserved cysteine through the conserved F or W.

TRBV27	TRBJ1-6	CASGGSYNSPLHF
TRBV5-5	TRBJ1-6	CASSLDTSNSPLHF
TRBV7-9	TRBJ2-7	CSAGTNYEQYF
TRBV4-1	TRBJ1-3	CASSMGQAASGNTIYF
TRBV5-6	TRBJ1-3	CASSYRGRRNTIYF
TRBV4-1	TRBJ1-4	CASSPDTGGNEKLFF
TRBV6-5	TRBJ2-5	CASSYSTGGETQYF
TRBV6-1	TRBJ2-2	CASRAGGDSGELFF
TRBV11-2	TRBJ2-7	CASSPQGDEQYF
TRBV6-1	TRBJ1-6	CASSEAKGIGDSPLHF
TRBV7-8	TRBJ2-3	CASSLGTASTDTQYF
TRBV5-1	TRBJ2-1	CASSSGLAYNEQFF
TRBV5-4	TRBJ2-7	CASSPDPAGGREQYF
TRBV2	TRBJ2-7	CASSPSSEQYF
TRBV7-9	TRBJ2-3	CASSARRPGTTPTDTQYF
TRBV5-1	TRBJ2-1	CASYQSGSSYNEQFF
TRBV7-7	TRBJ2-1	CASSSPGQLNEQFF
TRBV18	TRBJ1-2	CASSPLDSYGYTF
TRBV25-1	TRBJ1-1	CASSENRGNTEAFF
TRBV6-6	TRBJ1-2	CASSTPDRLYGYTF
TRBV19	TRBJ2-7	CASSMGTGGPYEQYF
TRBV7-9	TRBJ2-7	CASSSTGPLYYEQYF
TRBV7-2	TRBJ1-3	CASSRQGTAGNTIYF
TRBV30	TRBJ2-1	CAWSVEGTNEQFF
TRBV6-1	TRBJ1-2	CASTWDTANYGYTF
TRBV2	TRBJ1-6	CASSESREGPLHF
TRBV19	TRBJ2-5	CASSPRRDRAQETQYF
TRBV21-1	TRBJ1-5	CASSKGAGGAPNQPQHF
TRBV15	TRBJ2-5	CATRDSQGKETQYF
TRBV5-1	TRBJ2-2	CASSLVGFGGGTPSATTGELFF
TRBV25-1	TRBJ2-3	CASSDGQGITDTQYF
TRBV6-6	TRBJ1-6	CASSYNQGSSPLHF
TRBV5-1	TRBJ1-1	CASSLGDGGYWEAFF
TRBV9	TRBJ2-3	CASSQLGTDTQYF
TRBV21-1	TRBJ1-2	CARGGRLGYTF
TRBV18	TRBJ2-7	CASSPSGGYEQYF
TRBV29-1	TRBJ1-2	CSAARDNEANYGYTF
TRBV4-2	TRBJ2-7	CASSQSTSGGTYEQHF
TRBV11-2	TRBJ2-5	CASSRTGGVFQETQYF
TRBV6-1	TRBJ2-1	CASRTDTSNEQFF
TRBV19	TRBJ2-3	CASSMDGQVDTQYF
TRBV2	TRBJ2-7	CASKPRDRTYEQYF
TRBV18	TRBJ1-1	CASSLRQGELNTEAFF
TRBV6-5	TRBJ2-1	CASSSPVGTSYNEQFF
TRBV11-3	TRBJ2-5	CASSFPGGGRGETQYF
TRBV11-2	TRBJ1-6	CASSSGERLHF
TRBV5-4	TRBJ2-1	CASSFSGGTFWEQFF
TRBV7-9	TRBJ2-7	CSSSGAGLNEQYF
TRBV7-6	TRBJ2-7	CASSLPGGAGEQYF
TRBV18	TRBJ2-1	CASSATGGSYNEQFF